Listed below are T cell receptor beta chains from one sample, sequenced in a study of blood T cell repertoires in COVID-19. Sequenced by immunoSEQ multiplex PCR; TCRdb stores in-frame clones only, minus some. This table holds fewer than 200,000 clones, about 86% found once. Sequencing input: peripheral blood. The receptors here all came from a woman under 30 who had recovered from COVID-19. CDR3s include the opening cysteine and the closing phenylalanine or tryptophan. D genes are given only for firm matches. Rows give clone size only sometimes, using once, few, many, or a class for an expanded clone.

size: -; V: TRBV7-6; J: TRBJ2-2; D: TRBD1; CDR3: CASSARTGVATGELFF; DNA: TGTGCCAGCAGCGCCAGGACAGGGGTCGCCACCGGGGAGCTGTTTTTT
size: -; V: TRBV7-8; J: TRBJ1-5; D: -; CDR3: CASSLINGGGGINQPQHF; DNA: TGTGCCAGCAGCCTAATAAACGGGGGCGGGGGAATCAATCAGCCCCAGCATTTT
size: -; V: TRBV4-1; J: TRBJ2-1; D: -; CDR3: CASSPLTGDNEQFF; DNA: TGCGCCAGCAGCCCCCTGACTGGAGACAATGAGCAGTTCTTC
size: -; V: TRBV7-9; J: TRBJ2-2; D: -; CDR3: CASSLPGVTGELFF; DNA: TGTGCCAGCAGCTTGCCCGGGGTCACCGGGGAGCTGTTTTTT
size: -; V: TRBV4-1; J: TRBJ2-3; D: -; CDR3: CASSPDGSTDTQYF; DNA: TGCGCCAGCAGTCCCGACGGGAGCACAGATACGCAGTATTTT
size: once; V: TRBV19; J: TRBJ2-5; D: TRBD1; CDR3: CASSDRGRETQYF; DNA: TGTGCCAGTAGCGACAGGGGGCGGGAGACCCAGTACTTC
size: few; V: TRBV7-2; J: TRBJ1-5; D: -; CDR3: CASSVDSYSNQPQHF; DNA: TGTGCCAGCAGCGTGGACAGTTATAGCAATCAGCCCCAGCATTTT
size: -; V: TRBV7-9; J: TRBJ1-1; D: -; CDR3: CASSLTGSYTEAFF; DNA: TGTGCCAGCAGCTTAACAGGGTCCTACACTGAAGCTTTCTTT
size: -; V: TRBV3-1/TRBV3-2; J: TRBJ1-5; D: TRBD1; CDR3: CASKTAPADRASNQPQHF; DNA: TGTGCCAGCAAAACCGCCCCCGCGGACAGGGCAAGCAATCAGCCCCAGCATTTT
size: -; V: TRBV7-3; J: TRBJ2-3; D: -; CDR3: CASSLTLAGGSDTQYF; DNA: TGTGCCAGCAGCTTAACTCTAGCTGGCGGGTCAGATACGCAGTATTTT
size: -; V: TRBV19; J: TRBJ1-2; D: TRBD1; CDR3: CATCWTGFGYTF; DNA: TGTGCCACCTGCTGGACAGGGTTCGGCTACACCTTC
size: -; V: TRBV27; J: TRBJ2-2; D: TRBD2; CDR3: CASSSERGRTGELFF; DNA: TGTGCCAGCAGTTCGGAGCGGGGGAGGACCGGGGAGCTGTTTTTT
size: -; V: TRBV5-1; J: TRBJ2-5; D: TRBD2; CDR3: CASSPRTSVQETQYF; DNA: TGCGCCAGCAGCCCCCGCACTAGCGTCCAAGAGACCCAGTACTTC
size: -; V: TRBV5-4; J: TRBJ2-1; D: TRBD1; CDR3: CASGRTGGKNEQFF; DNA: TGTGCCAGCGGACGGACAGGGGGCAAAAATGAGCAGTTCTTC
size: few; V: TRBV6-1; J: TRBJ1-5; D: TRBD1; CDR3: CASSGQGARSNQPQHF; DNA: TGTGCCAGCAGTGGACAGGGGGCGAGGAGCAATCAGCCCCAGCATTTT
size: few; V: TRBV4-1; J: TRBJ1-3; D: -; CDR3: CASSQDPGVSSGNTIYF; DNA: TGCGCCAGCAGCCAAGATCCAGGGGTTAGCTCTGGAAACACCATATATTTT
size: -; V: TRBV6-5; J: TRBJ1-3; D: -; CDR3: CASTGEGLGNTIYF; DNA: TGTGCCAGCACAGGTGAGGGATTAGGAAACACCATATATTTT
size: -; V: TRBV19; J: TRBJ1-2; D: -; CDR3: CASRMAAAFNLLYGYTF; DNA: TGTGCCAGTAGGATGGCGGCGGCGTTTAATCTTCTCTATGGCTACACCTTC
size: -; V: TRBV18; J: TRBJ2-1; D: TRBD2; CDR3: CASSLGLAGGQGEQFF; DNA: TGTGCCAGCTCACTGGGACTAGCGGGAGGTCAGGGTGAGCAGTTCTTC
size: -; V: TRBV2; J: TRBJ1-2; D: TRBD1; CDR3: CASRGGTGDYYGYTF; DNA: TGTGCCAGCAGAGGCGGGACAGGGGACTACTATGGCTACACCTTC
size: -; V: TRBV21-1; J: TRBJ1-4; D: -; CDR3: CASSKARQGDEKLFF; DNA: TGTGCCAGCAGCAAAGCGCGGCAGGGTGATGAAAAACTGTTTTTT
size: -; V: TRBV19; J: TRBJ1-5; D: -; CDR3: CASSLTAGGNQPQHF; DNA: TGTGCCAGTAGTCTCACAGCGGGGGGCAATCAGCCCCAGCATTTT
size: few; V: TRBV6-5; J: TRBJ2-1; D: TRBD1; CDR3: CASSYRGRHNEQFF; DNA: TGTGCCAGCAGTTACAGGGGGCGGCACAATGAGCAGTTCTTC
size: -; V: TRBV29-1; J: TRBJ1-1; D: -; CDR3: CSVDVTDSMNTEAFF; DNA: TGCAGCGTTGACGTAACAGACAGCATGAACACTGAAGCTTTCTTT
size: -; V: TRBV4-1; J: TRBJ1-2; D: TRBD1; CDR3: CASSQLTGANYGYTF; DNA: TGCGCCAGCAGCCAGTTGACAGGGGCTAACTATGGCTACACCTTC
size: -; V: TRBV4-1; J: TRBJ1-2; D: TRBD1; CDR3: CASSQADRDSYGYTF; DNA: TGCGCCAGCAGCCAAGCGGACAGGGATTCGTATGGCTACACCTTC
size: once; V: TRBV6-2/TRBV6-3; J: TRBJ2-1; D: -; CDR3: CASSNRVINEQFF; DNA: TGTGCCAGCAGCAACAGGGTGATAAATGAGCAGTTCTTC
size: -; V: TRBV27; J: TRBJ2-5; D: TRBD1; CDR3: CASSWGQGGNRETQYF; DNA: TGTGCCAGCAGTTGGGGACAGGGAGGGAATCGAGAGACCCAGTACTTC
size: -; V: TRBV4-1; J: TRBJ1-2; D: TRBD1; CDR3: CASSQDRGNNYGYTF; DNA: TGCGCCAGCAGCCAAGACAGGGGGAACAACTATGGCTACACCTTC